Following are 11 T cell receptor beta chains from one sample sequenced in a study of shared clonotypes between healthy human individuals. TCRdb's table, derived via immunoSEQ multiplex PCR, lists solely in-frame clones and lacks some. The top ten hold 0.045% to 0.06% of the sample, which has about 600,000 clones, roughly 97% seen once. The sequenced sample consisted of naive CD4+ T cells sorted from blood. As for subset: CD45RA+ positively selected. These receptors came from a woman aged 25 to 45 in good health.

The chain is built from TRBV19 and TRBJ2-7, with a possible D match to TRBD1 (7 bases). The length of the CDR3 is 14 residues. V was clipped by 7 bases and J by 2 bases, with 15 bases between them. Germline V gene lookup returns CDR1 LNHDA and CDR2 SQIVND (reference sequence). DNA for the CDR3: TGTGCCAGTACAGGAGGGGGCCCTCCCTACGAGCAGTACTTC. Its protein product is CASTGGGPPYEQYF.

This chain uses TRBV19 with TRBJ2-2; D is perhaps TRBD2 (6 bases). Germline CDR1 and CDR2: LNHDA and SQIVND (reference sequence). V lost 5 bases to trimming and J lost 0 bases, with 10 bases between them. CDR3 size: 15 residues. The chain's CDR3 is CASSQSGANTGELFF. CDR3 sequence (DNA): TGTGCCAGTAGTCAATCGGGGGCGAACACCGGGGAGCTGTTTTTT.

CDR3 region: CARSCRLAGGTGELFF. In DNA, the CDR3 is TGTGCCAGAAGCTGCCGACTAGCGGGAGGAACCGGGGAGCTGTTTTTT. The rearrangement joins TRBV5-3 to TRBJ2-2, with 13 bases lining up with TRBD2. TRBV5-3 falls under the ORF class, with uncertain function. This CDR3 comprises 16 residues. Trimming at V came to 3 bases and at J to 5 bases, leaving 4 bases not matched to a gene.

The V gene is TRBV6-6, the J gene TRBJ2-3, with D hard to call. Trimming removed 5 bases from V and 1 base from J, with 4 bases in between. The CDR3 has 12 residues. Germline-derived CDR1 and CDR2 are MNHNY and SVGAGI (reference sequence). CDR3 in amino acids: CASSTGTDTQYF. In DNA form, the CDR3 reads TGTGCCAGCAGTACAGGCACAGATACGCAGTATTTT.

The gene calls are TRBV2 and TRBJ2-3, with D unresolved. Germline CDR1 is SNHLY and CDR2 is FYNNEI. V was cut by 3 bases and J by 3 bases, with 10 bases left in between. There are 14 residues in the CDR3. CDR3 DNA sequence: TGTGCCAGCAGTGAGCGTAGGCTGACAGATACGCAGTATTTT. Residues: CASSERRLTDTQYF.

The CDR3 DNA reads TGTGCCAGTAGTCCCCCGGGACAGAATCAGCCCCAGCATTTT. Residues: CASSPPGQNQPQHF. The rearrangement joins TRBV19 to TRBJ1-5, with TRBD1 matching 7 bases. Germline V gene lookup returns CDR1 LNHDA and CDR2 SQIVND (reference sequence). The CDR3 covers 14 residues. V lost 5 bases to trimming and J lost 4 bases; unmatched junction nucleotides: 5.

This sequence joins TRBV28 and TRBJ2-1, with a weak D call TRBD2 (6 bases). Germline values: CDR1 MDHEN, CDR2 SYDVKM. The CDR3 length is 14 residues. Trimming removed 2 bases at V and 4 bases at J, with 9 bases between. DNA of the CDR3: TGTGCCAGCAGTTTACTTAGCGGATACAATGAGCAGTTCTTC. Encoded protein: CASSLLSGYNEQFF.

The chain is built from TRBV5-5 and TRBJ2-1, with D perhaps matching TRBD1 or TRBD2 (6 bases each). V lost 7 bases to trimming and J lost 7 bases, with 15 bases between them. The CDR3 has 13 residues. Germline CDR1 reads SGHKS; CDR2 reads YYEKEE (reference sequence). The CDR3 spells CASCQGGQNEQFF. In DNA form, the CDR3 reads TGTGCCAGCTGCCAAGGGGGGCAAAATGAGCAGTTCTTC.

V and J are TRBV11-2 and TRBJ2-1; TRBD2 matches 8 bases. The CDR3 consists of 15 residues. The ends lost 3 bases at V and 1 base at J; junction bases unmatched: 2. In germline, CDR1 is SGHAT, CDR2 FQNNGV. The CDR3 loop reads CASSFREGSYNEQFF. CDR3 bases: TGTGCCAGCAGCTTTCGGGAGGGGTCCTACAATGAGCAGTTCTTC.

V is TRBV6-5 and J is TRBJ1-2; unclear D gene. This CDR3 is 15 amino acids long. The V end was cut by 6 bases, the J end by 4 bases, with 18 bases between. From germline, CDR1 is MNHEY and CDR2 SVGAGI. CDR3 in DNA: TGTGCCAGCAGGCCCGATCGGGCCCCCCTCTATGGCTACACCTTC. Its protein product is CASRPDRAPLYGYTF.

The chain uses TRBV7-2 and TRBJ2-2; no clear D. The CDR3 is made up of 15 amino acids. Germline V CDR1 and CDR2: SGHTA, FQGNSA. Trimming shortened V by 4 bases and J by 0 bases, and 9 bases separated the two germline ends. In DNA, the CDR3 is TGTGCCAGCAGCTCTCAGCAGGCGAACACCGGGGAGCTGTTTTTT. It codes for CASSSQQANTGELFF.